This T cell receptor (beta chain) comes out of a study of blood T cell repertoires in COVID-19. Study overall: Acute and convalescent COVID-19 specimens originated in the United States, Italy and Spain.

Original analysis: Reference gene primers were amplified, and this amplification served to estimate nucleated cell counts. Sequenced by immunoSEQ multiplex PCR; TCRdb stores in-frame clones only, minus some. That table furnishes V, J and clone size, whereas the DNA furnished D and trimming. The repertoire consists of roughly 120,000 clones, with almost 80% occurring once and the leading ten covering approximately 16%. The sequencing sample was made of peripheral blood. The source is a woman older than 75 with active or convalescent COVID-19.

The CDR3 here is CASSFTSGTFF. CDR3 DNA sequence: TGTGCCAGCAGTTTTACTAGCGGGACCTTCTTC. The V and J genes are TRBV6-6 and TRBJ2-1; 10 positions agree with TRBD2. The CDR3 is 11 amino acids. Trimming removed 4 bases from V and 16 bases from J; junction bases left unmatched: 4. In germline, CDR1 is MNHNY, CDR2 SVGAGI (reference sequence).